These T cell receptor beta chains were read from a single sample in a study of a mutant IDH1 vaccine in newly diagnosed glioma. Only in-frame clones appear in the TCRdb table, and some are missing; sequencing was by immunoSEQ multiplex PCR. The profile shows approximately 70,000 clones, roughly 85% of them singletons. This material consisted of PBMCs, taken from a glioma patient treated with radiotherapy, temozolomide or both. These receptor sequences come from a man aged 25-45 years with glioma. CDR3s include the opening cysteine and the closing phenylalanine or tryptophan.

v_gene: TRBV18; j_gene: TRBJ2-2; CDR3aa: CASSSGVGQGANGELFF
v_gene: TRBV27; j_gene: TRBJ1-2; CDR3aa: CASSLGQGPVYGYTF
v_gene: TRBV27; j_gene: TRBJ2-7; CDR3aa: CASSFSWRLGEQYF
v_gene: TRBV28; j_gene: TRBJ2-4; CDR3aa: CASSLGLLAKNIQYF
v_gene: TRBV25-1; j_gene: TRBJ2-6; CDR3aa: CASSEYGSSGANVLTF
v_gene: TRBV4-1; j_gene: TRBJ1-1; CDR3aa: CASRVQGASEAFF
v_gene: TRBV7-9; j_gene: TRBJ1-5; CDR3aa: CASSPPDRGMEEPQHF
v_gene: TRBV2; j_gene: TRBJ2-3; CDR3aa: CASSEGPSTDTQYF
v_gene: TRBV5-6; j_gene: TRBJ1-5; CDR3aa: CASSLSYGSNQPQHF
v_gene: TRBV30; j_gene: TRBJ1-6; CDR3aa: CAWKGAGSPLHF
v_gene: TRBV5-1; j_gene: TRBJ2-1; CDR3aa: CASSLDGFSRNEQFF
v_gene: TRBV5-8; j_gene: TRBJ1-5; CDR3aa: CASSLAFRVGGSNQPQHF
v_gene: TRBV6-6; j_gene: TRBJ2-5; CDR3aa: CASSYSNRLHGETQYF
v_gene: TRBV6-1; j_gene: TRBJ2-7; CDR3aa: CASSDGGETYEQYF
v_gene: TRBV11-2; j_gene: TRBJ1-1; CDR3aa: CASSLGGRDTEAFF
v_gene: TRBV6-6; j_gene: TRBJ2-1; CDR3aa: CASSYGSSYNEQFF
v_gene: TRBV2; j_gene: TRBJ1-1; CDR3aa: CARDYLRPGTEAFF
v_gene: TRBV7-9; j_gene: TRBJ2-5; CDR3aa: CASSFRGGLQETQYF
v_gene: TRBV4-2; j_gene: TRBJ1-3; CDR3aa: CASSQVGSSGNTIYF
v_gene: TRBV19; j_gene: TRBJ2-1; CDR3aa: CASSTRWGGYNEQFF
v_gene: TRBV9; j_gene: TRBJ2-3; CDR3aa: CASSVEGGQGYTDTQYF
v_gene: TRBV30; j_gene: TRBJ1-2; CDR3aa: CAWGTTGGYYGYTF
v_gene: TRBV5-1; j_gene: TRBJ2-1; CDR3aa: CASSLDLAGSYNEQFF
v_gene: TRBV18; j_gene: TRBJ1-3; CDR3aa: CASSSLTGGKGGNTIYF
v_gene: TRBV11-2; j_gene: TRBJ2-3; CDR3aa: CASSLGLASGTTDTQYF
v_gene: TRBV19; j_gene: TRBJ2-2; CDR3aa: CASSLGGSTGELFF
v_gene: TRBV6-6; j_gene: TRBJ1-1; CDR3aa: CASSTSGTVNTEAFF
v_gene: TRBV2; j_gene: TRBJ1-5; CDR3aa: CASSPDREVQPQHF
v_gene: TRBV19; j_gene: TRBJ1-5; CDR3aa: CASSRSWTGPNQPQHF
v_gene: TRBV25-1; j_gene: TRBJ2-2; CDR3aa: CASSAGQDTGELFF
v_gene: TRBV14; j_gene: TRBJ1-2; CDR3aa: CASSLTGSLGVGYTF
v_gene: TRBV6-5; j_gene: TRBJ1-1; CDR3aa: CASSYSPVYTEAFF
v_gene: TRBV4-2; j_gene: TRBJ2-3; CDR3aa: CASSLGIDTQYF
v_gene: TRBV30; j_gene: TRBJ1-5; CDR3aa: CAWSVPAGRNQPQHF
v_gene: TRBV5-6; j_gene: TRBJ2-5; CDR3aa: CASSPRGFSGGAGGTQYF
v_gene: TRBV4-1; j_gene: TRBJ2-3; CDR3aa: CASSHQQNRDRSTDTQYF
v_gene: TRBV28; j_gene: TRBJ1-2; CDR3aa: CASSPGGAAANYGYTF
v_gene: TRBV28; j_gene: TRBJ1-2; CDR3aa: CASSPIKVKQGLNYGYTF
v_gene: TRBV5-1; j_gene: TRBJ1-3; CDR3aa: CASSLSAGVKAGNTIYF
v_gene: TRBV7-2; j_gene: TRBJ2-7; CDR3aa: CASSIFGPHEQYF
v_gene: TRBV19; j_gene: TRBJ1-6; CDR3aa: CASNDRGRSPLHF
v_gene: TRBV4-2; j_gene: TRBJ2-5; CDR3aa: CASSKGDSKETQYF
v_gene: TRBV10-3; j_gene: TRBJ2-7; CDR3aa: CAISGGEGGYEQYF
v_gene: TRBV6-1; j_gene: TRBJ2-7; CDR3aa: CASSEVGAGVSYEQYF
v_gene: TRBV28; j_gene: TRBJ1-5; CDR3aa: CATSDGGNQPQHF
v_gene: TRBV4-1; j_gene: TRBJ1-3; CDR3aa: CASSHPDYSGNTIYF